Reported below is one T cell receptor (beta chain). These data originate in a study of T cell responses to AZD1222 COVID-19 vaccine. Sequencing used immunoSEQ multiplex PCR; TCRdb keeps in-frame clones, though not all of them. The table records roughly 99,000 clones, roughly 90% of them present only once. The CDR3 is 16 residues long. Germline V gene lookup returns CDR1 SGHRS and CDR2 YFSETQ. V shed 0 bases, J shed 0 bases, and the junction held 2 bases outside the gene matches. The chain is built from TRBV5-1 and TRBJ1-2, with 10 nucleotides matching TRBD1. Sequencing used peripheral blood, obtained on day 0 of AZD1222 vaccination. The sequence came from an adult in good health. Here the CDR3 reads CASSLGGQGTNYGYTF. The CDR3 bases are TGCGCCAGCAGCTTGGGGGGACAGGGGACTAACTATGGCTACACCTTC. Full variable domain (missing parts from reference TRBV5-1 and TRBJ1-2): KAGVTQTPRYLIKTRGQQVTLSCSPISGHRSVSWYQQTPGQGLQFLFEYFSETQRNKGNFPGRFSGRQFSNSRSEMNVSTLELGDSALYLCASSLGGQGTNYGYTFGSGTRLTVV.